These 30 T cell receptor beta chains share one sample of origin, sequenced in a study of cytomegalovirus exposure and HLA in healthy donors. Use of 60 Vbeta and 13 Jbeta primers characterized the PCR. Profiling relied on immunoSEQ multiplex PCR, and the TCRdb table lists in-frame clones only, not all of them. This sample yields over 100,000 clones, of which about 80% are seen a single time; about 5.3% belongs to the top ten. Sequenced material: PBMCs. All receptors come from a man younger than 40 in good health and CMV-seronegative.

The rearrangement links TRBV27 to TRBJ1-2; D perhaps matches TRBD1 (6 bases). The CDR3 is made up of 12 amino acids. Trimming took 4 bases from V and 4 from J, leaving 7 bases between them. CDR1 MNHEY and CDR2 SMNVEV come from the germline V gene (reference sequence). CDR3 sequence: CASSSDSYGYTF. CDR3 nucleotide sequence: TGTGCCAGCAGTTCGGACAGCTATGGCTACACCTTC.

This clone has just a few counts. The gene calls are TRBV2 and TRBJ1-1; TRBD1 is a possible D gene (5 bases). CDR1 SNHLY and CDR2 FYNNEI come from the germline V gene. V lost 2 bases, J lost 0 bases, and 16 bases lay in between. The CDR3 extends over 17 amino acids. CDR3 region: CASSERGRGRMNTEAFF. CDR3 bases: TGTGCCAGCAGTGAAAGGGGAAGGGGCCGAATGAACACTGAAGCTTTCTTT.

V gene TRBV6-5 combines with J gene TRBJ2-5, with D maybe TRBD1 (6 bases). Germline CDR1 and CDR2: MNHEY and SVGAGI. Trimming stripped 6 bases from V and 5 bases from J, with 19 bases between. This CDR3 comprises 15 residues. CDR3 DNA: TGTGCCAGCAGCCCAGGCAGGGGCAGCTGGGAGACCCAGTACTTC. This sequence encodes CASSPGRGSWETQYF.

The chain joins TRBV29-1 to TRBJ2-1; D possibly corresponds to TRBD1 (6 bases). Germline values: CDR1 SQVTM, CDR2 ANQGSEA. V shed 5 bases and J shed 10 bases, with 9 bases lying between them. The CDR3 is 10 amino acids. The DNA for the CDR3 is TGCAGCGTTTGGACAGCAGAGCAGTTCTTC. It translates to CSVWTAEQFF.

J is TRBJ1-3 and V is TRBV7-2, with no clear D. The CDR3 runs to 16 residues. Germline assignment: CDR1 SGHTA and CDR2 FQGNSA. V lost 3 bases and J lost 0, with 12 bases in between. CDR3 loop: CASSLLYTRSGNTIYF. CDR3 coding DNA: TGTGCCAGCAGCTTGCTGTACACACGCTCTGGAAACACCATATATTTT.

The chain carries TRBV5-4 and TRBJ1-4; D perhaps matches TRBD1 (6 bases). V gave up 3 bases and J gave up 7 bases, with 13 bases separating them. CDR3 length equals 14 residues. Germline V gives CDR1 SGHNT, CDR2 YYREEE (reference sequence). The DNA of the CDR3 is TGTGCCAGCAGCTGGAACAGGGAGGGTGAAAAACTGTTTTTT. Its translation is CASSWNREGEKLFF.

The chain recombines TRBV5-4 with TRBJ1-4; the match to TRBD1 covers 11 bases. V lost 5 bases and J lost 7; bases outside the gene matches: 4. The CDR3 has 14 residues. In germline, CDR1 is SGHNT, CDR2 YYREEE (reference sequence). In nucleotides, the CDR3 is TGTGCCAGCAGTCGGGACAGGGGGTTTGAAAAACTGTTTTTT. It specifies CASSRDRGFEKLFF.

The chain carries TRBV5-1 and TRBJ1-5; 8 bases fit TRBD1. The CDR3 loop spans 16 amino acids. The V and J ends lost 0 bases and 6 bases, in that order; junction bases with no gene match: 8. In germline, CDR1 is SGHRS, CDR2 YFSETQ. The DNA for the CDR3 is TGCGCCAGCAGCTTGGCCGTGGACAGGGTTTTTCAGCCCCAGCATTTT. Translation gives CASSLAVDRVFQPQHF.

The genes are TRBV5-1 and TRBJ2-5, with 12 nucleotides matching TRBD2. J was trimmed by 1 base and V by 4 bases; bases with no gene match: 5. This CDR3 is built from 16 residues. The germline gives CDR1 SGHRS, CDR2 YFSETQ. This CDR3 reads CASSATSGGPQETQYF. CDR3 bases: TGCGCCAGCAGCGCGACTAGCGGGGGACCCCAAGAGACCCAGTACTTC.

The chain has TRBV12-5 and TRBJ1-5; tentatively, D is TRBD1 (5 bases). V lost 4 bases and J lost 8, with 15 bases in between. Germline values: CDR1 LGHNT, CDR2 FRNRAP. The CDR3 extends over 14 amino acids. The CDR3 DNA reads as TGTGCTAGTGGTTCCCGTAGGGTAGGGGAGCCCCAGCATTTT. Encoded protein: CASGSRRVGEPQHF.

The chain uses TRBV25-1 and TRBJ2-3; D gene unclear. CDR3 length: 15 amino acids. V gave up 1 base and J gave up 1 base, with 9 bases separating them. The germline V gene encodes CDR1 MGHDK and CDR2 SYGVNS. The CDR3 region has the DNA TGTGCCAGCAGTGAATCAGAGGAGCGCACAGATACGCAGTATTTT. It yields the protein CASSESEERTDTQYF.

The J gene is TRBJ1-1, the V gene TRBV5-1; D perhaps matches TRBD1 (6 bases). V was trimmed by 2 bases and J by 6 bases, leaving 11 bases between them. Germline CDR1 and CDR2: SGHRS and YFSETQ. The CDR3 has 13 residues. DNA of the CDR3: TGCGCCAGCAGCTTCGTGGCAGGGGCTGAAGCTTTCTTT. Residues: CASSFVAGAEAFF.

The chain employs TRBV2 and TRBJ2-1; 10 bases are shared with TRBD1. CDR1 is SNHLY, CDR2 FYNNEI, per germline. The CDR3 has 17 amino acids. The ends lost 7 bases at V and 10 bases at J; junction bases unmatched: 19. CDR3: CASTRQGAGWPEGEQFF. In DNA form, the CDR3 reads TGTGCCAGCACCCGACAGGGGGCAGGGTGGCCGGAGGGCGAGCAGTTCTTC.

The gene calls are TRBV28 and TRBJ1-5; D unclear. This CDR3 spans 12 amino acids. The V end lost 5 bases, the J end lost 6 bases, and 8 bases lay between the germline ends. Germline V gene lookup returns CDR1 MDHEN and CDR2 SYDVKM. The CDR3 loop is CASSLFSQPQHF. The CDR3 nucleotides read TGTGCCAGCAGTCTTTTCAGTCAGCCCCAGCATTTT.

The chain uses TRBV14 and TRBJ2-1; 15 nucleotides agree with TRBD2. The J segment lost 9 bases and the V segment lost 0 bases, leaving 12 bases of the junction unmatched. CDR1 and CDR2 (germline): SGHDN, FVKESK. This CDR3 has 19 amino acids. CDR3 region: CASSQDSRSWTSGRGEQFF. The CDR3 DNA sequence: TGTGCCAGCAGCCAAGACAGCAGGTCCTGGACTAGCGGGAGGGGTGAGCAGTTCTTC.

The J gene is TRBJ2-5, the V gene TRBV9, with 10 bases aligning to TRBD1. There are 16 residues in the CDR3. The junction had 12 bases not matched to a gene; V was cut back by 3 bases and J by 7 bases. CDR1 and CDR2 from the germline V gene are SGDLS and YYNGEE. The CDR3 protein is CASSGGQGSFLRTQYF. The CDR3 DNA reads TGTGCCAGCAGCGGGGGACAGGGGTCCTTCTTAAGGACCCAGTACTTC.

This clone was recorded a few times. V usage is TRBV18 and J usage is TRBJ2-7; 7 bases line up with TRBD1. The CDR3 sequence is 14 residues long. Germline-derived CDR1 and CDR2 are KGHSH and LQKENI. J lost 4 bases, V lost 6 bases, and 9 bases had no gene match. Written as DNA, the CDR3 is TGTGCCAGCTCCGCACAGGGGTCGGGGTACGAGCAGTACTTC. It codes for CASSAQGSGYEQYF.

The J gene is TRBJ1-4, the V gene TRBV7-2, with D perhaps matching TRBD1 (5 bases). V lost 1 base to trimming and J lost 1 base, with 10 bases between them. The CDR3 is 16 amino acids. CDR1 SGHTA and CDR2 FQGNSA come from the germline V gene. CDR3 bases: TGTGCCAGCAGCTTAGAGGCAGGGTTAACTAATGAAAAACTGTTTTTT. Translation: CASSLEAGLTNEKLFF.

The chain carries TRBV25-1 and TRBJ2-3; D may be TRBD1 (5 bases). CDR1 MGHDK and CDR2 SYGVNS come from the germline V gene. There are 14 residues in the CDR3. The V gene lost 6 bases and the J gene lost 2 bases, with 12 bases spanning the gap. CDR3 in amino acids: CASSPTEYTDTQYF. In DNA form, the CDR3 reads TGTGCCAGCAGCCCGACAGAGTACACAGATACGCAGTATTTT.

CDR3 sequence reads: CASSSSGGARDYGYTF. Here the CDR3 DNA reads TGTGCCAGCAGCTCCTCCGGGGGGGCCAGGGACTATGGCTACACCTTC. The J gene is TRBJ1-2, the V gene TRBV7-9; TRBD1 might be the D (6 bases). From germline, CDR1 is SEHNR and CDR2 FQNEAQ (reference sequence). This CDR3 has 16 residues. The V and J ends lost 4 bases and 3 bases respectively, with 18 bases between them.

The J gene is TRBJ2-1, the V gene TRBV9, with TRBD1 as a possible D gene (6 bases). The CDR3 runs 15 residues. V was shortened by 3 bases and J by 0 bases, with 10 bases between the two germline ends. Germline V CDR1 and CDR2: SGDLS, YYNGEE. This CDR3 is CASSARQVSYNEQFF. CDR3 sequence (DNA): TGTGCCAGCAGCGCCAGACAGGTCTCCTACAATGAGCAGTTCTTC.

The chain carries TRBV7-8 and TRBJ2-3, with D tentatively TRBD2 (6 bases). V gave up 5 bases and J gave up 3 bases, with 15 bases separating them. Germline CDR1 and CDR2: SGHVS and FQNEAQ. CDR3 length: 15 amino acids. CDR3 protein: CASSARGYGTDTQYF. The CDR3 nucleotides read TGTGCCAGCAGCGCCCGGGGGTATGGTACAGATACGCAGTATTTT.

This rearrangement joins TRBV7-8 to TRBJ2-5, with unresolved D. From germline, CDR1 is SGHVS and CDR2 FQNEAQ. The CDR3 is made up of 13 amino acids. Trimming removed 6 bases from V and 4 bases from J, with 12 bases in between. The CDR3 region has the DNA TGTGCCAGCAGTCCGTACTCCTCAGAGACCCAGTACTTC. Its translation is CASSPYSSETQYF. The full variable domain, with the rest looked up from reference TRBV7-8 and TRBJ2-5, is GAGVSQSPRYKVAKRGQDVALRCDPISGHVSLFWYQQALGQGPEFLTYFQNEAQLDKSGLPSDRFFAERPEGSVSTLKIQRTQQEDSAVYLCASSPYSSETQYFGPGTRLLVL.

This clone was observed once. The CDR3 here is CASKKREASTDTQYF. CDR3 DNA: TGTGCCAGCAAAAAGAGGGAGGCATCAACAGATACGCAGTATTTT. The chain recombines TRBV6-6 with TRBJ2-3, with D perhaps matching TRBD2 (6 bases). V lost 7 bases, J lost 3 bases, and 17 bases lay in between. Germline CDR1 reads MNHNY; CDR2 reads SVGAGI (reference sequence). The CDR3 totals 15 residues.

In regard to this clone: Sequence at one end of the junction differs from germline and may be a read error. This chain joins TRBV7-9 and TRBJ1-1; D remains ambiguous. This CDR3 comprises 13 residues. Germline CDR1 reads SEHNR; CDR2 reads FQNEAQ (reference sequence). Written as DNA, the CDR3 is TGTTCCAGCAGCTTCGACACCAACACTGAAGCTTTCTTT. It specifies CSSSFDTNTEAFF.

This clone was counted once. This chain links TRBV6-1 with TRBJ2-3, with TRBD2 identical over 7 bases. The V gene end was trimmed by 2 bases and the J gene end by 4 bases; junction bases not matched to a gene: 6. Germline assignment: CDR1 MNHNS and CDR2 SASEGT. The CDR3 is made up of 15 amino acids. CDR3 residues: CASSERDYLPDTQYF. CDR3 DNA: TGTGCCAGCAGTGAACGGGACTATTTACCAGATACGCAGTATTTT.

This chain uses TRBV5-1 with TRBJ1-4, with a tentative D call TRBD1 (6 bases). Between the trimmed V and J ends, which lost 4 bases and 4 bases, there was a span of 17 bases. Germline V gene lookup returns CDR1 SGHRS and CDR2 YFSETQ. The CDR3 extends over 16 amino acids. The CDR3 nucleotides are TGCGCCAGCAGCATATTGGGGACACCCAATAATGAAAAACTGTTTTTT. This gives the protein CASSILGTPNNEKLFF.

This clone has only a few counts. The chain carries TRBV19 and TRBJ1-5, with D uncertain. V lost 6 bases and J 5 bases, leaving 14 bases between the germline ends. Germline CDR1 and CDR2: LNHDA and SQIVND (reference sequence). The CDR3 contains 14 residues. The CDR3 sequence is CASSPSKPYQPQHF. In DNA form, the CDR3 reads TGTGCCAGTAGCCCAAGCAAACCATATCAGCCCCAGCATTTT.

This clone was seen only once. The CDR3 protein is CASSLVYRDTEAFF. The CDR3, as DNA: TGCGCCAGCAGCTTGGTCTACAGGGACACTGAAGCTTTCTTT. This chain joins TRBV5-1 and TRBJ1-1, with D possibly matching TRBD1 (6 bases). CDR3 length equals 14 residues. V was shortened by 0 bases and J by 3 bases, with 9 bases between the two germline ends. Per the germline V gene, CDR1 is SGHRS and CDR2 is YFSETQ.

The gene calls are TRBV9 and TRBJ2-1; 11 bases map to TRBD2. In germline, CDR1 is SGDLS, CDR2 YYNGEE. The CDR3 covers 14 residues. The junction had 13 bases not matched to a gene; V was cut back by 7 bases and J by 13 bases. CDR3 residues: CASSGGLAGGPQFF. CDR3 nucleotides: TGTGCCAGCTCAGGAGGGTTAGCGGGAGGGCCTCAGTTCTTC.